This section outlines one T cell receptor (beta chain) sequence together with its context. What it binds is unknown. This CDR3 contains 16 residues. The germline CDR1 and CDR2 sequences are SGHDT and YYEEEE. The V gene end was trimmed by 1 base and the J gene end by 2 bases; junction bases not matched to a gene: 6. Time point meaning: patch test 3, about 24 weeks after DPC sensitization. This sample's treatment: therapeutic diphenylcyclopropenone sensitization with weekly scalp DPC. Blood collection happened ahead of applying each patch test. The data were taken from a study of human T cells and chemical hapten exposure. In the study overall: Variability of per-sample TCR yields stemmed mainly from small differences in pooled library volume.

TCRdb redid the calling of the RACE reads with MiXCR, one entry per CDR3 protein. Of about 120,000 distinct CDR3 sequences in the sample, approximately 11% were seen once. Regarding the study as a whole: Compared to controls, expanded TCRs made significantly more large clusters of similar CDR3s.

The receptor was derived from a woman aged 50 to 60 with alopecia areata. Some clones in this sample may be carry-over from other donors' samples. The sample consisted of whole blood, taken in connection with sensitization to the hapten diphenylcyclopropenone (DPC). This chain joins TRBV5-6 and TRBJ1-5; 7 bases align to TRBD1. CDR3 protein: CASSLMNRGGNQPQHF. CDR3 nucleotide sequence: TGTGCCAGCAGCTTGATGAACAGGGGCGGCAATCAGCCCCAGCATTTT.